The 21 T cell receptor beta chains given below trace back to one sample, sequenced in a study of cytomegalovirus exposure and HLA in healthy donors. 60 Vbeta and 13 Jbeta primers were used in PCR. The data were produced by immunoSEQ multiplex PCR, yet TCRdb's version contains in-frame clones alone and is incomplete. Recorded for this sample: about 150,000 clones. The sample consisted of PBMCs. The receptors shown here come from a woman aged 45 to 65 in good health and CMV-seronegative.

The genes are TRBV19 and TRBJ2-1; D remains unclear. CDR1 is LNHDA and CDR2 is SQIVND in the germline V gene (reference sequence). The CDR3 loop spans 17 amino acids. V lost 4 bases and J lost 0, with 16 bases in between. In DNA, the CDR3 is TGTGCCAGTAGTACCCCTCTAGGCATTTACTCCTACAATGAGCAGTTCTTC. The encoded protein is CASSTPLGIYSYNEQFF.

The chain links TRBV7-3 to TRBJ2-1; D call uncertain. The CDR3 is made up of 15 amino acids. V lost 2 bases and J lost 0, with 8 bases in between. Germline V lookup: CDR1 SGHTA, CDR2 FQGTGA. The chain's CDR3 is CASSLSAGSYNEQFF. The CDR3 DNA reads as TGTGCCAGCAGCTTATCGGCAGGCTCCTACAATGAGCAGTTCTTC.

V gene TRBV21-1 combines with J gene TRBJ2-7; the DNA was not used to check the table's D call, TRBD2. TRBV21-1 represents a pseudogene. The CDR3 contains 13 residues. For the CDR3, the DNA is TGTGCCAGCAGCAAGCCTCATAGCCCCCATACCCGGTTC. It encodes CASSKPHSPHTRF.

The chain is built from TRBV28 and TRBJ2-7, with 7 bases aligning to TRBD1. The trim removed 5 bases at V and 4 bases at J, leaving 8 bases unmatched. The V gene's germline CDR1 is MDHEN and CDR2 SYDVKM. This CDR3 region has 14 residues. The CDR3 coding sequence is TGTGCCAGCAGTCCCCCTATGACAGGGTACGAGCAGTACTTC. Encoded protein: CASSPPMTGYEQYF.

This chain links TRBV10-3 with TRBJ1-5; 8 nucleotides agree with TRBD1. CDR3 length: 15 residues. The germline CDR1 and CDR2 sequences are ENHRY and SYGVKD. V lost 2 bases to trimming and J lost 2 bases; unmatched junction nucleotides: 2. CDR3 amino acids: CAISEDRGGNQPQHF. In nucleotides, the CDR3 is TGTGCCATCAGTGAGGACAGGGGAGGCAATCAGCCCCAGCATTTT.

The chain carries TRBV4-3 and TRBJ2-2; D unclear. The germline V gene encodes CDR1 LGHNA and CDR2 YSLEER. Trimming cost V 3 bases and J 2 bases, with 7 bases left between them. The length of the CDR3 is 14 residues. CDR3 sequence reads: CASSHRRNTGELFF. CDR3 bases: TGCGCCAGCAGCCACAGAAGAAACACCGGGGAGCTGTTTTTT.

As DNA, the CDR3 is TGTGCCAGCACCCGCGGTTACGAGCAGTACTTC. It is translated as CASTRGYEQYF. The chain carries TRBV6-5 and TRBJ2-7; D uncertain. The germline gives CDR1 MNHEY, CDR2 SVGAGI. V was pared by 7 bases and J by 4 bases, with 8 bases between. There are 11 residues in the CDR3.

The chain has TRBV5-4 and TRBJ2-7, with 11 nucleotides matching TRBD2. Per the germline V gene, CDR1 is SGHNT and CDR2 is YYREEE (reference sequence). The J segment lost 1 base and the V segment lost 3 bases, leaving 6 bases of the junction unmatched. The CDR3 has 16 amino acids. The CDR3 spells CASSYTGTSGSYEQYF. In DNA form, the CDR3 reads TGTGCCAGCAGCTACACGGGGACTAGCGGATCCTACGAGCAGTACTTC.

The rearrangement uses TRBV30 and TRBJ1-2, with a tentative D call TRBD1 (6 bases). This CDR3 region has 14 residues. CDR1 is GTSNPN and CDR2 is SVGIG in the germline V gene (reference sequence). Trimming removed 2 bases at V and 6 bases at J, with 16 bases between. CDR3 DNA sequence: TGTGCCTGGAGTAAGTCAGGGGACGGAAATGGCTACACCTTC. Residues: CAWSKSGDGNGYTF.

The chain carries TRBV7-2 and TRBJ2-7; D gene unclear. Germline-derived CDR1 and CDR2 are SGHTA and FQGNSA. The CDR3 contains 15 residues. Between the trimmed V and J ends, which lost 0 bases and 2 bases, there was a span of 11 bases. In nucleotides, the CDR3 is TGTGCCAGCAGCTTAGCTGGTGCAGGAACCTACGAGCAGTACTTC. This translates into CASSLAGAGTYEQYF.

This chain joins TRBV27 and TRBJ1-5, with TRBD1 matching 10 bases. The CDR3 loop spans 15 amino acids. Losses at the gene ends were 8 bases for V and 2 bases for J; bases not matched to a gene: 6. In germline, CDR1 is MNHEY, CDR2 SMNVEV (reference sequence). This CDR3 is CASGAGTGGNQPQHF. CDR3 nucleotides: TGTGCCAGCGGGGCTGGGACAGGGGGCAATCAGCCCCAGCATTTT.

The chain links TRBV7-9 to TRBJ1-1; D unresolved. V shed 5 bases and J shed 7 bases, with 14 bases lying between them. The V gene's germline CDR1 is SEHNR and CDR2 FQNEAQ (reference sequence). The CDR3 consists of 13 residues. CDR3 nucleotide sequence: TGTGCCAGCAGCAAAATCGAGGGTCTTGAAGCTTTCTTT. It specifies CASSKIEGLEAFF.

The rearrangement joins TRBV25-1 to TRBJ2-7, with TRBD1 as a possible D gene (6 bases). This CDR3 spans 14 amino acids. Germline loops: CDR1 MGHDK, CDR2 SYGVNS. Trimming stripped 4 bases from V and 7 bases from J, with 17 bases between. The CDR3 DNA sequence: TGTGCCAGCAGTGGCCGTCCCGATAGGGGGGAGCAGTACTTC. Encoded protein: CASSGRPDRGEQYF.

The genes are TRBV6-4 and TRBJ1-1, with 9 bases matching TRBD1. Germline V gene data show CDR1 as MRHNA and CDR2 as SNTAGT. Trimming removed 2 bases from V and 1 base from J; junction bases left unmatched: 11. The CDR3 covers 18 residues. The CDR3 nucleotides are TGTGCCAGCAGTGACCCGAGGCCCGGGACAGGGAAGAACACTGAAGCTTTCTTT. The encoded protein is CASSDPRPGTGKNTEAFF.

The rearrangement joins TRBV30 to TRBJ2-6; D is possibly TRBD2 (6 bases). The V end lost 5 bases, the J end lost 8 bases, and 19 bases lay between the germline ends. This CDR3 contains 15 residues. Looked up from germline, CDR1 is GTSNPN and CDR2 is SVGIG (reference sequence). Written as DNA, the CDR3 is TGTGCCTGGGGGCTTAGGAGGGAAGGGTCCAACGTCCTGACTTTC. It yields the protein CAWGLRREGSNVLTF.

Concerning this clone: One end of the junction is discordant with germline, which a read error may explain. V and J are TRBV28 and TRBJ1-2; 10 bases line up with TRBD1. The CDR3 length is 12 residues. Per the germline V gene, CDR1 is MDHEN and CDR2 is SYDVKM. CDR3: CASTWTGGKYYF. The CDR3, as DNA: TGTGCCAGCACTTGGACAGGGGGAAAGTATTACTTC.

The CDR3: CASSQTGDTEAFF. The CDR3 nucleotides read TGTGCCAGCAGTCAAACAGGGGACACTGAAGCTTTCTTT. The chain employs TRBV25-1 and TRBJ1-1, with TRBD1 identical over 7 bases. CDR1 is MGHDK and CDR2 is SYGVNS in the germline V gene. The J segment lost 3 bases and the V segment lost 5 bases, leaving 3 bases of the junction unmatched. The CDR3 sequence is 13 residues long.

This sequence joins TRBV10-3 and TRBJ2-1, with 16 bases matching TRBD2. The ends lost 4 bases at V and 4 bases at J; junction bases unmatched: 22. The CDR3 is 23 residues long. CDR1 and CDR2 (germline): ENHRY, SYGVKD. The CDR3 coding sequence is TGTGCCATCAGTGTTCCGGGACTAGCGGGGGGGCATCGTCCGTCCGTCGCGTACAATGAGCAGTTCTTC. Translated: CAISVPGLAGGHRPSVAYNEQFF.

The rearrangement joins TRBV15 to TRBJ1-1; D remains ambiguous. Trimming cost V 0 bases and J 10 bases, with 12 bases left between them. Per germline, CDR1 LNHNV and CDR2 YYDKDF (reference sequence). CDR3 length: 13 residues. DNA for the CDR3: TGTGCCACCAGCAGAGATAGCGGGCGAGGAGCTTTCTTT. As protein: CATSRDSGRGAFF.

The CDR3 spells CASSLLWEGAGELFF. CDR3 coding DNA: TGTGCCAGCAGCTTGTTGTGGGAAGGGGCCGGGGAGCTGTTTTTT. V gene TRBV5-4 combines with J gene TRBJ2-2, with a weak D call TRBD1 (5 bases). V lost 1 base and J lost 6, with 13 bases in between. The CDR3 extends over 15 amino acids. Germline lookup yields CDR1 SGHNT and CDR2 YYREEE (reference sequence).

The chain carries TRBV5-1 and TRBJ1-2; TRBD1 matches 7 bases. The germline CDR1 and CDR2 sequences are SGHRS and YFSETQ. The V segment lost 9 bases and the J segment 4 bases; nucleotides outside the gene matches: 6. The CDR3 is 12 amino acids. The CDR3 sequence is CAIPTGTYGYTF. CDR3 DNA sequence: TGCGCCATCCCGACAGGGACCTATGGCTACACCTTC.